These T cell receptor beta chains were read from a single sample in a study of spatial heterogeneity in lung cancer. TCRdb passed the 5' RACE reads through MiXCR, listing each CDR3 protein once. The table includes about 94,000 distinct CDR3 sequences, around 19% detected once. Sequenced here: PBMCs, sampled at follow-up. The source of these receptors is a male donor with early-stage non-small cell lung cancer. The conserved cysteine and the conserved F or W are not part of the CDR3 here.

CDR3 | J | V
SLTTGADTQY | TRBJ2-3 | TRBV29-1
ASSHRDRSYEQY | TRBJ2-7 | TRBV6-5
ASSQRWGRGVETQY | TRBJ2-5 | TRBV3-1
ASSPGNGNTIY | TRBJ1-3 | TRBV7-2
ASSPGQRTDTQY | TRBJ2-3 | TRBV3-1
ASRPGTGYGYT | TRBJ1-2 | TRBV12-3/TRBV12-4
ASSRTDRGFYNEQF | TRBJ2-1 | TRBV7-2
ASSIRGGLAGGPDTDTQY | TRBJ2-3 | TRBV19
ASRAPGQGFYEQF | TRBJ2-1 | TRBV6-1
ASSPKGGTDTQY | TRBJ2-3 | TRBV3-1
SARPMNTEAF | TRBJ1-1 | TRBV20-1
ASSLARGRGEAF | TRBJ1-1 | TRBV27
ASSFLDRERQY | TRBJ2-7 | TRBV7-2
ATSRVDRTGDTQY | TRBJ2-3 | TRBV15
SARVEEIGNQPQH | TRBJ1-5 | TRBV20-1
ASSLPPSLEGYT | TRBJ1-2 | TRBV7-2
SALPSGPYEQY | TRBJ2-7 | TRBV20-1
SVEKSHGYT | TRBJ1-2 | TRBV29-1
ATSDSPLAGNEQF | TRBJ2-1 | TRBV24-1
ASSATSGLETQY | TRBJ2-5 | TRBV18
AISPQDYGYT | TRBJ1-2 | TRBV10-3
AIKAGVTDTQY | TRBJ2-3 | TRBV10-3
ASKSGTGAEKLF | TRBJ1-4 | TRBV6-5
ASSLEGRDRGRTEAF | TRBJ1-1 | TRBV7-6
AWSSLSGGSDTQY | TRBJ2-3 | TRBV30
ASSLDRGGTNEKLF | TRBJ1-4 | TRBV5-1
ASRASAGGRQPQH | TRBJ1-5 | TRBV6-2/TRBV6-3
ASSLDGDGAQH | TRBJ1-5 | TRBV5-1
SARPGSGSPLH | TRBJ1-6 | TRBV20-1
ASSFTRTKGYT | TRBJ1-2 | TRBV7-2
AIRSGSQETQY | TRBJ2-5 | TRBV11-2
ASSPSGRGETQY | TRBJ2-5 | TRBV3-1
ASTPNRGIDTGELF | TRBJ2-2 | TRBV2
ASSVAGAEYEQY | TRBJ2-7 | TRBV9
ASSYSFGGWMQF | TRBJ2-1 | TRBV6-2/TRBV6-3
SVSQVSYEQY | TRBJ2-7 | TRBV29-1
ASSEDSWAKNIQY | TRBJ2-4 | TRBV2
SAGRTGGGTEAF | TRBJ1-1 | TRBV20-1
ASSSTGGSQPQH | TRBJ1-5 | TRBV5-6
ASSRQGLLNTEAF | TRBJ1-1 | TRBV3-1
ASRTPTSGSTGELF | TRBJ2-2 | TRBV5-1
AISQGGEKLF | TRBJ1-4 | TRBV10-3
ASSLAPGVNEQF | TRBJ2-1 | TRBV7-6
ASSVGRVGFTEAF | TRBJ1-1 | TRBV5-1
ASSLAFPTSGQGALSTQY | TRBJ2-3 | TRBV7-6
SIGGLNEQY | TRBJ2-7 | TRBV20-1
SVLSGARGEQF | TRBJ2-1 | TRBV29-1
ASSLSMGQALNEQF | TRBJ2-1 | TRBV4-1
ASRNKTSNTEAF | TRBJ1-1 | TRBV5-1
SAVSPQAGKPQY | TRBJ2-5 | TRBV20-1
ASSYRTGWNEQF | TRBJ2-1 | TRBV6-6
ASSLERQPYSNQPQH | TRBJ1-5 | TRBV7-8
ASSLRAGAPDTQY | TRBJ2-3 | TRBV5-4
ASSYTNYNSPLH | TRBJ1-6 | TRBV6-6